These T cell receptor beta chains were read from a single sample in a study of cytomegalovirus exposure and HLA in healthy donors. Method: immunoSEQ multiplex PCR; TCRdb's copy keeps in-frame clones and lacks some. The table records 70,000 to 90,000 clones, roughly 77% of them present only once. The sample comprised PBMCs. These receptors came from a man aged 55 to 70 in good health and CMV-seronegative. CDR3s include the opening cysteine and the closing phenylalanine or tryptophan. The D gene is left open where the match is weak. Expanded clones are given a class, and other clones once, few, many or no size at all.

j_call d_call clone_size v_call cdr3_nt cdr3_aa
TRBJ1-4 - - TRBV27 TGTGCCAGCAGTTTCTCAGGGTATGAAAAACTGTTTTTT CASSFSGYEKLFF
TRBJ2-1 TRBD2 few TRBV9 TGTGCCAGCAGCGTAGTAGCTAGCGGGGGAGAAGAGCAGTTCTTC CASSVVASGGEEQFF
TRBJ2-1 TRBD2 - TRBV5-1 TGCGCCAGCAGCTTGCGAGCGGGGGGTCTAAGTGAGCAGTTCTTC CASSLRAGGLSEQFF
TRBJ1-6 - medium-sized TRBV23-1 TGCGCCAGCAGTCAAAAACAGCCCTATAATTCACCCCTCCACTTT CASSQKQPYNSPLHF
TRBJ2-2 - - TRBV5-5 TGTGCCAGCAGCCCACAGGGAACCTACACCGGGGAGCTGTTTTTT CASSPQGTYTGELFF
TRBJ2-2 TRBD1 - TRBV6-5 TGTGCCAGCAGTTACCCCAGGGGGCAGAACACCGGGGAGCTGTTTTTT CASSYPRGQNTGELFF
TRBJ2-3 - few TRBV11-3 TGTGCCAGCAGCTTAGGGCCCACAGATACGCAGTATTTT CASSLGPTDTQYF
TRBJ1-2 TRBD1 - TRBV27 TGTGCCAGCAGTTTTATCCCTCGACAGGGAGAGGACTATGGCTACACCTTC CASSFIPRQGEDYGYTF
TRBJ2-7 TRBD2 - TRBV5-1 TGCGCCAGCAGCTTGACAGCGGGGGGTCCCACTGGAGAGCAGTACTTC CASSLTAGGPTGEQYF
TRBJ2-3 - - TRBV6-4 TGTGCCAGCAGTAGCTCCCCCGGCACAGATACGCAGTATTTT CASSSSPGTDTQYF
TRBJ2-5 - few TRBV5-1 TGCGCCAGCAGCTTGTTAGCCGGGGGTGGTTCGGAGACCCAGTACTTC CASSLLAGGGSETQYF
TRBJ2-4 - - TRBV6-5 TGTGCCAGCAGCTATCCCGGGACCGGGGGAAACATTCAGTACTTC CASSYPGTGGNIQYF
TRBJ2-7 - once TRBV7-8 TGTGCCAGCAGCCCTGGGCGGGGACCCCAAACTGGGGAGCAGTACTTC CASSPGRGPQTGEQYF
TRBJ2-7 - - TRBV5-1 TGCGCCAGCAGCTTGGCCTCGGGGATCCCCTACGAGCAGTACTTC CASSLASGIPYEQYF
TRBJ2-5 TRBD2 - TRBV5-1 TGCGCCAGCAGCTCGACTAGCGGGGGGGCCGAGGAGACCCAGTACTTC CASSSTSGGAEETQYF